The clone carrying this T cell receptor (beta chain) was found a few times. V dropped 2 bases and J dropped 8 bases, with 9 bases sitting between them. This CDR3 comprises 13 residues. The V gene's germline CDR1 is MGHRA and CDR2 YSYEKL. The sample providers were healthy Caucasian people from Russia, aged about 6 to 100. Isolated PBMCs totaled at least 6 million in each sample. This entry is derived from a study of blood T cells in healthy people across ages. Then a second PCR, running about 6 to 12 cycles, was carried out with a sample-barcoded 5' primer and a J-beta primer mix. MiXCR, run by TCRdb on the 5' RACE reads, gives a single entry per CDR3 protein. The top ten hold around 0.7% of the sample, which has roughly 1,100,000 distinct CDR3 sequences, approximately 26% seen once. This same sample was also part of a study on T cells of mothers and their children. From that paper: Healthy Caucasian mothers, a few in number, and their six children were the donors.

The J gene is TRBJ1-4, the V gene TRBV4-1; possible D gene TRBD1, 6 bases. The sequence was obtained from a girl aged 2 to 9 in good health. The sequencing input was blood. The CDR3: CASSQIQGEKLFF. DNA for the CDR3: TGCGCCAGCAGCCAAATACAGGGCGAAAAACTGTTTTTT.